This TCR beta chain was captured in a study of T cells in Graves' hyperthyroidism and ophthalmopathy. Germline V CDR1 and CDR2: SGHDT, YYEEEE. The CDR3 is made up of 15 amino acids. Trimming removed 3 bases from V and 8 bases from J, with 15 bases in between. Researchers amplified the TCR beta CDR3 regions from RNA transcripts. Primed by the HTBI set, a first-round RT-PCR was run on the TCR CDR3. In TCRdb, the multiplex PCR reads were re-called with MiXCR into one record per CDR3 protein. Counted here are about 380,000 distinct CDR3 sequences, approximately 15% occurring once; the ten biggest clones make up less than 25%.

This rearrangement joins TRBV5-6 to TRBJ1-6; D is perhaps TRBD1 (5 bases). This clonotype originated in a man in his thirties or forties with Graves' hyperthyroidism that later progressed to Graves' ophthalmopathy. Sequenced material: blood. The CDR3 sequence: CASSWGDRVYSPLHF. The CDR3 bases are TGTGCCAGCAGCTGGGGTGACAGAGTTTATTCACCCCTCCACTTT.